Presented here are 23 T cell receptor beta chains from one specimen sequenced in a study of T cells after somatic rescue of genetic block. Generated by immunoSEQ multiplex PCR, the TCRdb table keeps only in-frame clones and is missing some. The table has about 13,000 clones, around 70% seen once. Sequencing was done on a sample of peripheral blood mononuclear cells (PBMCs). All receptors come from a boy between 5 and 17 years old.

J is TRBJ1-4 and V is TRBV6-5; D is undetermined. V was trimmed by 5 bases and J by 7 bases, leaving 8 bases between them. Germline V CDR1 and CDR2: MNHEY, SVGAGI. The CDR3 contains 12 residues. The CDR3 region is CASSPLGEKLFF. The CDR3 DNA reads TGTGCCAGCAGTCCCCTAGGTGAAAAACTGTTTTTT.

This clone was picked up a small number of times. The chain uses TRBV7-3 and TRBJ2-3, with D uncertain. The CDR3 is 15 amino acids. Trimming removed 2 bases from V and 2 bases from J, with 11 bases in between. Germline CDR1 is SGHTA and CDR2 is FQGTGA. CDR3 residues: CASSLGFQITDTQYF. The CDR3 nucleotides are TGTGCCAGCAGCTTAGGGTTTCAAATCACAGATACGCAGTATTTT.

The J gene is TRBJ1-2, the V gene TRBV7-2; TRBD1 matches at 12 bases. CDR3 length: 13 amino acids. Germline values: CDR1 SGHTA, CDR2 FQGNSA. J was trimmed by 6 bases and V by 4 bases; bases with no gene match: 0. CDR3: CASSWDRGHGYTF. As DNA, the CDR3 is TGTGCCAGCAGCTGGGACAGGGGGCATGGCTACACCTTC.

Within the sample, this clone is medium-sized (0.01 to 0.1%). One junction end does not reproduce the germline sequence, and a read error may be involved. The chain is built from TRBV7-4 and TRBJ2-7, with 9 bases lining up with TRBD2. CDR3 length equals 15 residues. Per germline, CDR1 SGHVT and CDR2 SQSDAQ. The CDR3 here is CASGFATSGSYEQYF. CDR3 DNA: TGTGCCAGCGGCTTCGCGACTAGCGGTTCCTACGAGCAGTACTTC.

The J gene is TRBJ2-7, the V gene TRBV6-1; TRBD1 matches 10 bases. Germline lookup yields CDR1 MNHNS and CDR2 SASEGT. The CDR3 totals 14 residues. The ends lost 5 bases at V and 4 bases at J; junction bases unmatched: 5. This CDR3 reads CASSHDRGLYEQYF. In DNA form, the CDR3 reads TGTGCCAGCAGTCACGACAGGGGGCTTTACGAGCAGTACTTC.

The chain links TRBV19 to TRBJ2-5, with 10 bases matching TRBD2. From germline, CDR1 is LNHDA and CDR2 SQIVND (reference sequence). With V trimmed by 8 bases and J by 4 bases, 13 bases remained unmatched. The CDR3 has 16 residues. CDR3 coding DNA: TGTGCCAGTTCCGCCTGGGGAGCGGGAGGGCCAGAGACCCAGTACTTC. It yields the protein CASSAWGAGGPETQYF.

Note on this clone: A read error may account for a junction end that differs from germline. The rearrangement uses TRBV6-1 and TRBJ2-1, with D possibly being TRBD2 (6 bases). Germline CDR1 reads MNHNS; CDR2 reads SASEGT. The CDR3 runs to 17 residues. The CDR3 DNA follows: TGTGCCATCAGTGAACCCTTTAGCGGCAGCTCCTACAATGAGCAGTTCTTC. Encoded protein: CAISEPFSGSSYNEQFF.

The chain combines TRBV19 with TRBJ2-3, with TRBD1 matching 7 bases. The CDR3 length is 12 residues. Germline trimming cut 5 bases from V and 9 bases from J; bases unmatched to any gene: 5. Germline CDR1 is LNHDA and CDR2 is SQIVND (reference sequence). CDR3: CASSEQGRTQYF. CDR3 DNA sequence: TGTGCCAGTAGTGAACAGGGGCGGACGCAGTATTTT.

This clone was counted only a few times. J is TRBJ1-1 and V is TRBV30; D not resolved. The length of the CDR3 is 11 residues. The germline V and J ends were trimmed by 1 base and 6 bases, with 6 bases remaining between them. Germline V lookup: CDR1 GTSNPN, CDR2 SVGIG (reference sequence). The CDR3 is CAWSEWAEAFF. The CDR3, as DNA: TGTGCCTGGAGTGAGTGGGCTGAAGCTTTCTTT.

This chain links TRBV23-1 with TRBJ1-5; 7 nucleotides agree with TRBD1. TRBV23-1 is an open reading frame whose function is uncertain. The CDR3 spans 16 residues. V was clipped by 6 bases and J by 4 bases; unmatched bases: 12. The CDR3 DNA reads TGCGCCAGCAGGAAATCTTGGCGCAGGGGGAATCAGCCCCAGCATTTT. Encoded protein: CASRKSWRRGNQPQHF.

The chain combines TRBV28 with TRBJ2-3; the match to TRBD2 covers 10 bases. Unmatched junction bases numbered 1, after V lost 7 bases and J lost 3 bases. Per germline, CDR1 MDHEN and CDR2 SYDVKM. CDR3 length: 13 residues. The CDR3 DNA reads as TGTGCCAGCATACTAGCGGGAACAGATACGCAGTATTTT. Amino acids: CASILAGTDTQYF.

The rearrangement joins TRBV18 to TRBJ2-7; 7 bases are a match to TRBD2. This CDR3 comprises 13 residues. Germline-derived CDR1 and CDR2 are KGHSH and LQKENI. The trim removed 1 base at V and 7 bases at J, leaving 4 bases unmatched. The CDR3 here is CASSPLGGSEQYF. The DNA for the CDR3 is TGTGCCAGCTCACCACTGGGGGGGAGTGAGCAGTACTTC.

The rearrangement links TRBV11-3 to TRBJ2-3; D not certain. The CDR3 loop spans 14 amino acids. The germline V gene has CDR1 SGHNT and CDR2 YENEEA. V was pared by 4 bases and J by 3 bases, with 11 bases between. The CDR3 loop is CASSSNPQTDTQYF. CDR3 sequence (DNA): TGTGCCAGCAGCTCAAATCCCCAAACAGATACGCAGTATTTT.

V gene TRBV7-3 combines with J gene TRBJ2-1; 7 positions match TRBD2. Germline assignment: CDR1 SGHTA and CDR2 FQGTGA. This CDR3 is 15 amino acids long. The trim removed 1 base at V and 4 bases at J, leaving 4 bases unmatched. The CDR3 bases are TGTGCCAGCAGCTTAAGGGAGGGCAGGTACAATGAGCAGTTCTTC. Its protein product is CASSLREGRYNEQFF.

On this clone: Sequence at one end of the junction differs from germline and may be a read error. The rearrangement links TRBV27 to TRBJ2-7; TRBD2 matches 9 bases. CDR3 size: 16 residues. CDR1 MNHEY and CDR2 SMNVEV come from the germline V gene (reference sequence). CDR3 sequence (DNA): TGTGCCTGCAGTTCCTTCCAAGCGGGAGGCCCCTACGAGCAGTACTTC. As protein: CACSSFQAGGPYEQYF.

The chain is built from TRBV7-9 and TRBJ1-4, with 7 bases that match TRBD1. Trimming at V came to 5 bases and at J to 7 bases, leaving 10 bases not matched to a gene. The CDR3 contains 15 residues. CDR1 is SEHNR, CDR2 FQNEAQ, per germline (reference sequence). The CDR3: CASSKDRVGGEKLFF. For the CDR3, the DNA is TGTGCCAGCAGCAAAGACAGGGTGGGGGGTGAAAAACTGTTTTTT.

In its sample, this clone was seen a few times. The chain recombines TRBV19 with TRBJ1-2; maybe TRBD1 (6 bases). The CDR3 is 16 amino acids. Germline V gives CDR1 LNHDA, CDR2 SQIVND (reference sequence). The V end lost 4 bases, the J end lost 5 bases, and 20 bases lay between the germline ends. The CDR3 DNA is TGTGCCAGTAGTAGGGAGGCTCAGGGGCGGCGGTATGGCTACACCTTC. It translates to CASSREAQGRRYGYTF.

The rearrangement uses TRBV18 and TRBJ2-5; D is unresolved. Trimming shortened V by 3 bases and J by 1 base, and 3 bases separated the two germline ends. Germline CDR1 KGHSH, CDR2 LQKENI. The CDR3 has 12 residues. Here the CDR3 reads CASSPSQETQYF. In DNA form, the CDR3 reads TGTGCCAGCTCACCGAGCCAAGAGACCCAGTACTTC.

J is TRBJ2-3 and V is TRBV21-1. TRBV21-1 corresponds to a pseudogene. The CDR3 spans 17 residues. CDR3 sequence reads: CASSASQPHRDTDTQYF. CDR3 in DNA: TGTGCCAGCAGCGCCAGCCAGCCCCACCGAGACACAGATACGCAGTATTTT.

J is TRBJ1-2 and V is TRBV2, with 8 bases matching TRBD1. The CDR3 has 12 amino acids. CDR1 SNHLY and CDR2 FYNNEI come from the germline V gene. After removal of 9 bases from V and 6 bases from J, the junction contained 6 bases not matched to a gene. The CDR3 DNA is TGTGCCAGAGGAGACAGGGGAAATGGCTACACCTTC. Translated: CARGDRGNGYTF. Using reference TRBV2 and TRBJ1-2 for the parts outside the CDR3, the full variable domain is EPEVTQTPSHQVTQMGQEVILRCVPISNHLYFYWYRQILGQKVEFLVSFYNNEISEKSEIFDDQFSVERPDGSNFTLKIRSTKLEDSAMYFCARGDRGNGYTFGSGTRLTVV.

This chain connects TRBV7-9 to TRBJ2-7; 7 nucleotides agree with TRBD1. There are 15 residues in the CDR3. V dropped 2 bases and J dropped 3; count of bases not matched to a gene: 7. Germline CDR1 reads SEHNR; CDR2 reads FQNEAQ (reference sequence). The CDR3 nucleotides read TGTGCCAGCAGCTTAACAGGGGCGAAACACTACGAGCAGTACTTC. Translating gives CASSLTGAKHYEQYF.

The J gene is TRBJ2-3, the V gene TRBV11-2, with 9 positions matching TRBD2. This CDR3 is 17 amino acids long. The ends lost 2 bases at V and 3 bases at J; junction bases unmatched: 9. CDR1 and CDR2 from the germline V gene are SGHAT and FQNNGV. CDR3 loop: CASSLILAGWGTDTQYF. CDR3 in DNA: TGTGCCAGCAGCTTAATTCTAGCGGGGTGGGGTACAGATACGCAGTATTTT.

This chain connects TRBV6-5 to TRBJ1-1, with 7 nucleotides matching TRBD1. This CDR3 is 16 amino acids long. V was pared by 4 bases and J by 0 bases, with 8 bases of the junction left unmatched. Per germline, CDR1 MNHEY and CDR2 SVGAGI. The CDR3 nucleotides read TGTGCCAGCAGTTTTAACAGGGGCGTGATGAACACTGAAGCTTTCTTT. Its translation: CASSFNRGVMNTEAFF.